A single sample is the source of the 13 T cell receptor beta chains below, sequenced in a study of neurological immune-mediated disorders. TCRdb itself ran the 5' RACE reads through MiXCR, one entry per CDR3 protein. The sample carries about 120,000 distinct CDR3 sequences, more than 2.5% recorded once. The sample comprised PBMCs. These receptors all come from a woman under 40 with multiple sclerosis.

In its sample, this clonotype was seen many times. This sequence joins TRBV20-1 and TRBJ1-5, with D tentatively TRBD1 (5 bases). CDR1 is DFQATT, CDR2 SNEGSKA, per germline (reference sequence). The CDR3 sequence is 16 residues long. The V and J ends lost 3 bases and 2 bases respectively, with 17 bases between them. CDR3 DNA: TGCAGTGCTAGTTGGGGGGGGACTTCGGGCAATCAGCCCCAGCATTTT. Translated, it gives CSASWGGTSGNQPQHF.

Notes on this clonotype: A much larger clonotype is one base distant, so this may be a read error. The genes are TRBV6-5 and TRBJ2-1, with 8 nucleotides matching TRBD2. Germline V lookup: CDR1 MNHEY, CDR2 SVGAGI. CDR3 length equals 16 residues. Trimming at V came to 8 bases and at J to 7 bases, leaving 16 bases not matched to a gene. CDR3: CASGRNSGARPNEQFF. In nucleotides, the CDR3 is TGTGCCAGCGGCCGGAATAGCGGGGCGAGACCAAATGAGCAGTTCTTC.

This clonotype has a count of ten or more. This chain connects TRBV6-5 to TRBJ1-1, with D uncertain. This CDR3 is 13 amino acids long. Germline CDR1 reads MNHEY; CDR2 reads SVGAGI. The V end lost 6 bases, the J end lost 5 bases, and 13 bases lay between the germline ends. CDR3 loop: CASSRGGNTEAFF. The CDR3 region has the DNA TGTGCCAGCAGCCGGGGAGGAAATACTGAAGCTTTCTTT.

This clonotype was found many times. In DNA form, the CDR3 reads TGTGCCAGCAGTCCACCTCCGGGAGGGGCCAACTATGGCTACACCTTC. Translation: CASSPPPGGANYGYTF. The chain links TRBV27 to TRBJ1-2; D possibly corresponds to TRBD1 (5 bases). The germline V and J ends were trimmed by 5 bases and 2 bases, with 18 bases remaining between them. The CDR3 is made up of 16 amino acids. The germline gives CDR1 MNHEY, CDR2 SMNVEV (reference sequence).

This clonotype has ten or more counts. The V call is TRBV20-1, the J call TRBJ2-1; D gene unclear. This CDR3 is built from 14 residues. Germline lookup yields CDR1 DFQATT and CDR2 SNEGSKA (reference sequence). Trimming stripped 0 bases from V and 4 bases from J, with 10 bases between. CDR3 bases: TGCAGTGCTAGAGATGATGAGAAATACAATGAGCAGTTCTTC. Amino acid sequence: CSARDDEKYNEQFF.

This clonotype was counted ten times or more. This sequence joins TRBV9 and TRBJ1-1, with D maybe TRBD1 (5 bases). The CDR3 totals 17 residues. The V end was cut by 4 bases, the J end by 0 bases, with 19 bases between. Germline V gene lookup returns CDR1 SGDLS and CDR2 YYNGEE. CDR3 nucleotide sequence: TGTGCCAGCAGCAAAAGAGGGGAGGGGAGCATGAACACTGAAGCTTTCTTT. Its protein is CASSKRGEGSMNTEAFF.

This clonotype showed up many times. V is TRBV6-6 and J is TRBJ2-1; 9 bases agree with TRBD2. The CDR3 covers 19 residues. CDR1 and CDR2 (germline): MNHNY, SVGAGI (reference sequence). The junction had 19 bases not matched to a gene; V was cut back by 6 bases and J by 4 bases. Here the CDR3 reads CASSLRASGVPVKYNEQFF. In nucleotides, the CDR3 is TGTGCCAGCAGCCTCCGAGCTAGCGGGGTTCCCGTGAAGTACAATGAGCAGTTCTTC.

The table lists this clonotype with many counts. The genes are TRBV12-3 or TRBV12-4 and TRBJ2-6; no clear D gene. The CDR3 spans 17 residues. The V and J ends lost 4 bases and 0 bases respectively, with 13 bases between them. CDR3: CASSYSLATSGANVLTF. DNA for the CDR3: TGTGCCAGCAGTTACTCCCTGGCTACCTCTGGGGCCAACGTCCTGACTTTC.

There are many counts of this clonotype. V and J are TRBV12-5 and TRBJ1-3; D perhaps matches TRBD1 (5 bases). Between the trimmed V and J ends, which lost 6 bases and 0 bases, there was a span of 15 bases. The CDR3 length is 16 residues. Germline V gives CDR1 LGHNT, CDR2 FRNRAP. This chain's CDR3 is CASGSGSGFSGNTIYF. CDR3 sequence (DNA): TGTGCTAGTGGCTCGGGATCAGGGTTCTCTGGAAACACCATATATTTT. Looking up the rest from reference TRBV12-5 and TRBJ1-3 gives the full variable domain: DARVTQTPRHKVTEMGQEVTMRCQPILGHNTVFWYRQTMMQGLELLAYFRNRAPLDDSGMPKDRFSAEMPDATLATLKIQPSEPRDSAVYFCASGSGSGFSGNTIYFGEGSWLTVV.

This clonotype was counted at least ten times. The V call is TRBV20-1, the J call TRBJ2-7; 8 positions match TRBD1. Germline values: CDR1 DFQATT, CDR2 SNEGSKA (reference sequence). J was trimmed by 5 bases and V by 3 bases; bases with no gene match: 6. This CDR3 has 13 residues. The CDR3 loop reads CSASRGLTNEQYF. The CDR3 DNA follows: TGCAGTGCTAGCAGGGGGCTGACTAACGAGCAGTACTTC.

This clonotype has at least ten counts. The chain links TRBV7-2 to TRBJ2-5; TRBD1 matches 7 bases. This CDR3 is 14 amino acids long. J lost 4 bases, V lost 5 bases, and 7 bases had no gene match. CDR1 and CDR2 from the germline V gene are SGHTA and FQGNSA. As DNA, the CDR3 is TGTGCCAGCAGCCACAACCACAGGGGAGAGACCCAGTACTTC. It yields the protein CASSHNHRGETQYF. Combining the CDR3 with reference TRBV7-2 and TRBJ2-5 gives the whole variable domain GAGVSQSPSNKVTEKGKDVELRCDPISGHTALYWYRQSLGQGLEFLIYFQGNSAPDKSGLPSDRFSAERTGGSVSTLTIQRTQQEDSAVYLCASSHNHRGETQYFGPGTRLLVL.

This clonotype occurred many times. The chain has TRBV12-3 or TRBV12-4 and TRBJ2-2; D uncertain. The CDR3 covers 12 residues. V was cut by 5 bases and J by 3 bases, with 4 bases left in between. This chain's CDR3 is CASSLYTGELFF. The CDR3 DNA sequence: TGTGCCAGCAGTCTATACACCGGGGAGCTGTTTTTT.

This clonotype was picked up many times. The chain uses TRBV6-6 and TRBJ1-6, with 9 bases identical to TRBD1. The CDR3 is 15 amino acids. The V gene's germline CDR1 is MNHNY and CDR2 SVGAGI (reference sequence). The V and J ends lost 2 bases and 9 bases, in that order; junction bases with no gene match: 5. In DNA form, the CDR3 reads TGTGCCAGCAGTTACGCCCCGGGACAGGGTTCACCCCTCCACTTT. Encoded protein: CASSYAPGQGSPLHF.